These 29 T cell receptor beta chains were sequenced from one sample in a study of blood T cells in healthy people across ages. Primers used in a second PCR of roughly 6 to 12 cycles were a sample-barcoded 5' primer and a J-beta primer mix. TCRdb ran MiXCR on the 5' RACE reads and lists one entry per CDR3 protein. Seen here are roughly 1,300,000 distinct CDR3 sequences, 59% observed once, and the top ten hold under 8.5%. The source material was blood. The source is a man younger than 35 in good health.

This chain joins TRBV11-2 and TRBJ2-2; D remains unclear. Germline V gene sequence: CDR1 SGHAT, CDR2 FQNNGV. V lost 2 bases and J 4 bases, leaving 8 bases between the germline ends. The CDR3 is 14 residues long. The CDR3 DNA reads TGTGCCAGCAGCTTAATGGGAACCACCGGGGAGCTGTTTTTT. Amino acids: CASSLMGTTGELFF.

This clonotype turned up a few times. CDR3 sequence (DNA): TGCAGCGTTGAAGGACAGGGGGAGGTCAATGAGCAGTTCTTC. Translating gives CSVEGQGEVNEQFF. J is TRBJ2-1 and V is TRBV29-1, with TRBD1 matching 9 bases. J gave up 6 bases and V 1 base, and 4 bases lay outside the gene matches. CDR1 and CDR2 from the germline V gene are SQVTM and ANQGSEA. The CDR3 is made up of 14 amino acids.

This clonotype was counted between two and nine times. The chain couples TRBV6-5 to TRBJ2-7, with a tentative D call TRBD1 (6 bases). V gave up 8 bases and J gave up 0 bases, with 11 bases separating them. The CDR3 sequence is 13 residues long. Germline loops: CDR1 MNHEY, CDR2 SVGAGI. CDR3 loop: CASLDRSSYEQYF. The CDR3 coding sequence is TGTGCCAGCCTCGACAGGAGCTCCTACGAGCAGTACTTC.

This clonotype has just a few counts. J is TRBJ2-3 and V is TRBV7-9, with 7 bases fitting TRBD2. Germline CDR1 is SEHNR and CDR2 is FQNEAQ (reference sequence). The ends lost 5 bases at V and 8 bases at J; junction bases unmatched: 7. This CDR3 spans 13 amino acids. The CDR3 region has the DNA TGTGCCAGCAGCCCACGGGGGAGGGGTACGCAGTATTTT. Translating it yields CASSPRGRGTQYF.

The V gene is TRBV20-1, the J gene TRBJ2-3; a possible D gene is TRBD2 (6 bases). There are 14 residues in the CDR3. The V gene's germline CDR1 is DFQATT and CDR2 SNEGSKA (reference sequence). The V and J ends lost 8 bases and 2 bases respectively, with 17 bases between them. The CDR3 DNA sequence: TGCAGTCCCTCCGGGGCGGGGTCCACAGATACGCAGTATTTT. Protein sequence: CSPSGAGSTDTQYF.

This clonotype was seen a handful of times. The V gene is TRBV14, the J gene TRBJ1-2; 8 bases fit TRBD1. Germline assignment: CDR1 SGHDN and CDR2 FVKESK. The CDR3 has 15 residues. Trimming cost V 4 bases and J 3 bases; bases outside gene matches: 7. In DNA form, the CDR3 reads TGTGCCAGCAGCCTTCTTCAGGGGGCTGACTATGGCTACACCTTC. As protein: CASSLLQGADYGYTF.

The chain combines TRBV6-2 or TRBV6-3 with TRBJ2-1; a possible D gene is TRBD2 (6 bases). CDR3 length equals 16 residues. Germline values: CDR1 MNHEY, CDR2 SVGEGT. Trimming removed 2 bases from V and 4 bases from J, with 15 bases in between. The DNA of the CDR3 is TGTGCCAGCAGTTACCGCGGACTACTATCATACAATGAGCAGTTCTTC. It encodes CASSYRGLLSYNEQFF.

The V and J genes are TRBV11-2 and TRBJ1-6; D uncertain. The CDR3 length is 13 residues. Deletions cut 1 base from V and 7 bases from J, with 5 bases between. CDR1 is SGHAT and CDR2 is FQNNGV in the germline V gene. CDR3: CASSLVANSPLHF. The CDR3 DNA reads as TGTGCCAGCAGCTTAGTAGCCAATTCACCCCTCCACTTT.

The chain couples TRBV5-1 to TRBJ1-4; D unclear. Trimming removed 0 bases at V and 0 bases at J, with 6 bases between. There are 15 residues in the CDR3. CDR1 is SGHRS, CDR2 YFSETQ, per germline. The CDR3 reads CASSLVGTTNEKLFF. The CDR3, as DNA: TGCGCCAGCAGCTTGGTCGGGACAACTAATGAAAAACTGTTTTTT.

The chain joins TRBV5-5 to TRBJ2-7, with no clear D. The CDR3 has 13 amino acids. Trimming stripped 4 bases from V and 5 bases from J, with 13 bases between. Looked up from germline, CDR1 is SGHKS and CDR2 is YYEKEE (reference sequence). CDR3 protein: CASSPTPAHEQYF. Written as DNA, the CDR3 is TGTGCCAGCAGCCCCACCCCGGCCCACGAGCAGTACTTC. The whole variable domain, filled in from reference TRBV5-5 and TRBJ2-7, reads DAGVTQSPTHLIKTRGQQVTLRCSPISGHKSVSWYQQVLGQGPQFIFQYYEKEERGRGNFPDRFSARQFPNYSSELNVNALLLGDSALYLCASSPTPAHEQYFGPGTRLTVT.

The chain recombines TRBV21-1 with TRBJ2-5. TRBJ2-1 explains the end of the DNA better; the J call may be wrong. TRBV21-1 is assigned pseudogene status. The CDR3 totals 14 residues. DNA for the CDR3: TGTGCCAGCAGCCCCCGAGCGACCCAAGAGACCCAGTTCTTC. This sequence encodes CASSPRATQETQFF.

The sample holds a few counts of this clonotype. This chain connects TRBV29-1 to TRBJ2-3, with 7 bases lining up with TRBD2. The CDR3 sequence is 14 residues long. From germline, CDR1 is SQVTM and CDR2 ANQGSEA. Trimming cost V 5 bases and J 6 bases; bases outside gene matches: 11. CDR3 residues: CSVSAGELGDTQYF. The DNA for the CDR3 is TGCAGCGTTTCCGCGGGAGAATTGGGCGATACGCAGTATTTT.

DNA for the CDR3: TGTGCCAGCAGCCAAGATCCCGGGGTTAACTATGGCTACACCTTC. This codes for CASSQDPGVNYGYTF. The rearrangement uses TRBV3-1 and TRBJ1-2, with unresolved D. Trimming took 0 bases from V and 1 from J, leaving 9 bases between them. The length of the CDR3 is 15 residues. The germline gives CDR1 LGHDT, CDR2 YNNKEL (reference sequence).

This clonotype was seen a single time. This chain links TRBV9 with TRBJ1-1; D possibly corresponds to TRBD1 (6 bases). Trimming left V 4 bases short and J 4 bases short, with 14 bases between. The CDR3 extends over 14 amino acids. Germline CDR1 SGDLS, CDR2 YYNGEE. CDR3: CASSSQGQSTEAFF. CDR3 DNA sequence: TGTGCCAGCAGCTCCCAGGGGCAAAGCACTGAAGCTTTCTTT.

This chain uses TRBV4-1 with TRBJ2-4; TRBD2 matches at 13 bases. CDR3 size: 14 residues. Germline V gene data show CDR1 as MGHRA and CDR2 as YSYEKL. Trimming removed 4 bases from V and 13 bases from J; junction bases left unmatched: 7. The CDR3 reads CASSRGLAGAPQYF. The CDR3 nucleotides read TGCGCCAGCAGCCGCGGACTAGCGGGGGCCCCCCAGTACTTC.

This clonotype came up a few times. The rearrangement links TRBV5-1 to TRBJ2-7; D remains unclear. There are 16 residues in the CDR3. Germline V gives CDR1 SGHRS, CDR2 YFSETQ. V was shortened by 2 bases and J by 5 bases, with 20 bases between the two germline ends. The DNA for the CDR3 is TGCGCCAGCAGCTTCTCCCATGGGGTCACAGACCACGAGCAGTACTTC. Protein: CASSFSHGVTDHEQYF.

The genes are TRBV4-1 and TRBJ1-2; TRBD1 aligns across 8 bases. The germline V gene has CDR1 MGHRA and CDR2 YSYEKL. The CDR3 spans 15 residues. The ends lost 4 bases at V and 8 bases at J; junction bases unmatched: 12. Written as DNA, the CDR3 is TGCGCCAGCAGCCCGACAGCGGGACAGGTCGACGGCTACACCTTC. It is translated as CASSPTAGQVDGYTF.

This clonotype was found a few times. The chain employs TRBV7-6 and TRBJ2-3; a weak D match, TRBD2 (6 bases). The CDR3 is 15 amino acids. Deletions cut 1 base from V and 2 bases from J, with 10 bases between. The germline V gene encodes CDR1 SGHVS and CDR2 FNYEAQ. The CDR3 DNA is TGTGCCAGCAGCTTAGTTGGGGGACTCACAGATACGCAGTATTTT. It encodes CASSLVGGLTDTQYF.

V usage is TRBV5-1 and J usage is TRBJ2-1, with no clear D. The DNA end is a closer match to TRBJ2-7, so the J assignment may be wrong. The CDR3 length is 16 residues. The germline gives CDR1 SGHRS, CDR2 YFSETQ. The CDR3 spells CASSLGYTVHEHEQYF. CDR3 DNA sequence: TGCGCCAGCAGCTTGGGGTACACCGTTCACGAGCACGAGCAGTACTTC.

The chain joins TRBV27 to TRBJ2-7, with TRBD1 matching over 11 bases. V dropped 2 bases and J dropped 3; count of bases not matched to a gene: 6. Germline V CDR1 and CDR2: MNHEY, SMNVEV (reference sequence). The length of the CDR3 is 16 residues. This CDR3 reads CASSLRDRGTGYEQYF. CDR3 DNA: TGTGCCAGCAGTTTAAGGGACAGGGGGACAGGCTACGAGCAGTACTTC.

As DNA, the CDR3 is TGTGCCAGCAGGGAGGACTCTGGGTATCCAGATACGCAGTATTTT. This encodes CASREDSGYPDTQYF. This chain connects TRBV7-9 to TRBJ2-3; D perhaps matches TRBD2 (5 bases). The CDR3 has 15 residues. The V end was cut by 6 bases, the J end by 4 bases, with 17 bases between. Per germline, CDR1 SEHNR and CDR2 FQNEAQ (reference sequence).

The chain uses TRBV2 and TRBJ2-3; D is possibly TRBD2 (6 bases). This CDR3 has 11 amino acids. CDR1 and CDR2 (germline): SNHLY, FYNNEI. Trimming removed 5 bases at V and 8 bases at J, with 8 bases between. The CDR3 sequence is CASSRLGTQYF. The CDR3 bases are TGTGCCAGCAGTCGACTAGGTACGCAGTATTTT.

The rearrangement uses TRBV27 and TRBJ1-1; D call uncertain. The V end lost 5 bases, the J end lost 3 bases, and 10 bases lay between the germline ends. This CDR3 is 13 amino acids long. Germline CDR1 is MNHEY and CDR2 is SMNVEV (reference sequence). The CDR3 nucleotides read TGTGCCAGCAGTCAACTGCCCGACACTGAAGCTTTCTTT. This encodes CASSQLPDTEAFF.

The V and J genes are TRBV25-1 and TRBJ2-7; the D is unclear. The CDR3 contains 13 residues. The V and J ends lost 8 bases and 6 bases respectively, with 17 bases between them. Per the germline V gene, CDR1 is MGHDK and CDR2 is SYGVNS. The CDR3 region is CASPRTWLGEQYF. CDR3 nucleotides: TGTGCCAGCCCCCGGACCTGGCTCGGCGAGCAGTACTTC.

V usage is TRBV4-3 and J usage is TRBJ2-7; 7 bases agree with TRBD1. Germline values: CDR1 LGHNA, CDR2 YSLEER. Trimming cost V 6 bases and J 0 bases; bases outside gene matches: 8. CDR3 size: 15 residues. The CDR3 coding sequence is TGCGCCAGCAGTAAGGGACAGTTTAACTCCTACGAGCAGTACTTC. Residues: CASSKGQFNSYEQYF.

The chain has TRBV6-2 or TRBV6-3 and TRBJ1-5; a weak D match, TRBD1 (5 bases). The CDR3 runs 13 residues. From germline, CDR1 is MNHEY and CDR2 SVGEGT. Deletions cut 4 bases from V and 2 bases from J, with 6 bases between. The CDR3 sequence is CASSWGGNQPQHF. CDR3 nucleotide sequence: TGTGCCAGCAGTTGGGGGGGCAATCAGCCCCAGCATTTT.

The chain joins TRBV11-2 to TRBJ2-5; 8 nucleotides line up with TRBD2. This CDR3 region has 16 residues. Germline assignment: CDR1 SGHAT and CDR2 FQNNGV. Losses at the gene ends were 1 base for V and 4 bases for J; bases not matched to a gene: 8. Here the CDR3 reads CASSLAGGHKAETQYF. The CDR3 nucleotides are TGTGCCAGCAGCTTAGCGGGGGGGCACAAGGCAGAGACCCAGTACTTC. Variable domain in full (rest from reference TRBV11-2 and TRBJ2-5): EAGVAQSPRYKIIEKRQSVAFWCNPISGHATLYWYQQILGQGPKLLIQFQNNGVVDDSQLPKDRFSAERLKGVDSTLKIQPAKLEDSAVYLCASSLAGGHKAETQYFGPGTRLLVL.

The sample holds a few counts of this clonotype. At one end, the junction sequence differs from germline, possibly due to a read error. The chain joins TRBV10-3 to TRBJ2-1; D is possibly TRBD2 (6 bases). The CDR3 totals 18 residues. In germline, CDR1 is ENHRY, CDR2 SYGVKD. This CDR3 reads CAISETASGTPSFNEQFF. The CDR3, as DNA: TGTGCCATCAGTGAGACAGCGTCCGGGACTCCCTCCTTCAATGAGCAGTTCTTC.

This chain uses TRBV29-1 with TRBJ2-2; 8 nucleotides line up with TRBD2. The germline V gene encodes CDR1 SQVTM and CDR2 ANQGSEA. With 2 bases clipped from V and 2 bases from J, the junction kept 10 bases outside the gene matches. There are 17 residues in the CDR3. The chain's CDR3 is CSVEYSASGQNTGELFF. The CDR3 DNA follows: TGCAGCGTTGAATATTCGGCTAGCGGGCAAAACACCGGGGAGCTGTTTTTT.